A single TCR beta chain is shown here with its context. Its cognate antigen is unknown. This specimen belongs to a study of OX40 agonist ivuxolimab in advanced cancers. TCRdb's copy holds only in-frame clones and misses some; the assay was immunoSEQ multiplex PCR. This sample has about 79,000 clones, with roughly 88% found just once. This CDR3 comprises 15 residues. Per germline, CDR1 SGHVS and CDR2 FQNEAQ. Trimming cost V 5 bases and J 5 bases; bases outside gene matches: 10. The study's findings and limits: Some nonresponders likewise displayed low normalized T-cell clonal expansion. In the 0.1 to 3.0 mg/kg range, CD4+ and CD8+ blood T cells had expanded clonally by week 6. Averaging showed that CD8+ T cells had more expanded clones than CD4+ did.

This specimen consisted of CD4+ or CD8+ T cells sorted from blood, obtained in a trial of the OX40 agonist ivuxolimab. This TCR was recovered from an adult with an advanced solid tumor such as melanoma, head and neck, liver or kidney cancer. This rearrangement joins TRBV7-8 to TRBJ1-1, with 8 bases identical to TRBD1. For the CDR3, the DNA is TGTGCCAGCAGCCCTATGACAGGGGCGAAAACTGAAGCTTTCTTT. Translated, it gives CASSPMTGAKTEAFF. Supplemented by reference TRBV7-8 and TRBJ1-1, the full variable domain reads GAGVSQSPRYKVAKRGQDVALRCDPISGHVSLFWYQQALGQGPEFLTYFQNEAQLDKSGLPSDRFFAERPEGSVSTLKIQRTQQEDSAVYLCASSPMTGAKTEAFFGQGTRLTVV.